The sequence of this TCR beta chain was determined in a study of cytomegalovirus exposure and HLA in healthy donors. The donors (healthy individuals) were bone marrow donors. Donors likely had unrecorded immune exposures despite being nominally healthy when sampled. The PCR used 60 Vbeta and 13 Jbeta primers. Only in-frame clones appear in the TCRdb table, and some are missing; sequencing was by immunoSEQ multiplex PCR. Of 90,000 to 110,000 clones detected, approximately 72% appear once; the ten largest clones hold under 1.5%. CDR1 SGHRS and CDR2 YFSETQ come from the germline V gene. The V end was cut by 5 bases, the J end by 2 bases, with 14 bases between. This CDR3 is 14 amino acids long.

The source is a man aged 30 to 45 in good health and CMV-seronegative. Sequenced: PBMCs. The V call is TRBV5-1, the J call TRBJ2-7; the D is unclear. CDR3 in amino acids: CASSSLGPTYEQYF. The CDR3 DNA reads as TGCGCCAGCAGTTCCTTGGGCCCCACCTACGAGCAGTACTTC.